This T cell receptor beta chain was profiled in a study of PD-L1 blockade in urothelial cancer. Across the whole study: The patients had undergone anywhere from 0 to 3 prior chemotherapy regimens. Blood analysis was done at 3 weeks (second dose) and 6 weeks after treatment began. The study recovered a median of approximately 150,000 T cells per blood sample.

Sequencing was performed with immunoSEQ multiplex PCR; in TCRdb, only in-frame clones are kept and a portion is missing. The sample has 120,000 or so clones, around 88% seen once. Time point in this sample: peripheral blood 6 weeks after treatment start. Diagnoses among patients were locally advanced or metastatic urothelial carcinoma. This CDR3 region has 15 residues. CDR1 and CDR2 from the germline V gene are SGHTA and FQGNSA. V lost 3 bases and J lost 0, with 6 bases in between. The sequence came from a man in his fifties or sixties with urothelial cancer. The chain carries TRBV7-2 and TRBJ1-6; no clear D gene. This specimen consisted of PBMCs, obtained around atezolizumab (anti-PD-L1) treatment. DNA for the CDR3: TGTGCCAGCAGCTTTACCAGCTCCTATAATTCACCCCTCCACTTT. Protein sequence: CASSFTSSYNSPLHF. Variable domain in full (rest from reference TRBV7-2 and TRBJ1-6): GAGVSQSPSNKVTEKGKDVELRCDPISGHTALYWYRQSLGQGLEFLIYFQGNSAPDKSGLPSDRFSAERTGGSVSTLTIQRTQQEDSAVYLCASSFTSSYNSPLHFGNGTRLTVT.